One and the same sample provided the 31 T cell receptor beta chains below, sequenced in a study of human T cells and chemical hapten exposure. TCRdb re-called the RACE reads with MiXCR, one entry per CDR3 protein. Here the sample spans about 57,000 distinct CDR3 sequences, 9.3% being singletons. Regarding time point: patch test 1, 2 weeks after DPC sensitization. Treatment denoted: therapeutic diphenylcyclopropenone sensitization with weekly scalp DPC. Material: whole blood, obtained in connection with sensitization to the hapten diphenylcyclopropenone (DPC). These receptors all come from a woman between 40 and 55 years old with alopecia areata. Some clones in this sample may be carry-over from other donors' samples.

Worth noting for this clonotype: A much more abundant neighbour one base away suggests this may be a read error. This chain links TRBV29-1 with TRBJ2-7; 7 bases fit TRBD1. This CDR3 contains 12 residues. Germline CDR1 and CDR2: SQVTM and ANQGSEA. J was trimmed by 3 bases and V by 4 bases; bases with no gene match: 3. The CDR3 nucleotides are TGCAGCGTTGGCAGGGGGTACTACGAGCAGTACTTC. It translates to CSVGRGYYEQYF.

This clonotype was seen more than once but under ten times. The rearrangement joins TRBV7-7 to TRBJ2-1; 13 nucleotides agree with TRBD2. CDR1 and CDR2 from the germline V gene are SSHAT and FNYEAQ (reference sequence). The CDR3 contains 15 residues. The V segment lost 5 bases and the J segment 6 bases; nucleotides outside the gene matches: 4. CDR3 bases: TGTGCCAGCAGCCCGGGGACTAGCGGGGTCAATGAGCAGTTCTTC. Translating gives CASSPGTSGVNEQFF.

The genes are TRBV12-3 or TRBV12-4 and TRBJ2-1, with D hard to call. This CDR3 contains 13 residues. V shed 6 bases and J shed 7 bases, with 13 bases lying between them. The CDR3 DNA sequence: TGTGCCAGCAGCCTTCCCGCTGGGAATGAGCAGTTCTTC. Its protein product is CASSLPAGNEQFF.

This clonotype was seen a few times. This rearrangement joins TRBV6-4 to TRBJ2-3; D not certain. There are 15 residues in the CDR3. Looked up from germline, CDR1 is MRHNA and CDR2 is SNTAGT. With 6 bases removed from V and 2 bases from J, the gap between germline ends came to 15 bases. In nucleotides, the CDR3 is TGTGCCAGCAGCCTCTCTGGGCAGGCCACAGATACGCAGTATTTT. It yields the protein CASSLSGQATDTQYF.

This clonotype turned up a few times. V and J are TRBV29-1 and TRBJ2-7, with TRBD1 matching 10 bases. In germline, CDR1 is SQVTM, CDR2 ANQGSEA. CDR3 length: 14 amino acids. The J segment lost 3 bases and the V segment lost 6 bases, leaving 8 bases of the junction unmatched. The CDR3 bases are TGCAGCGTGATAACCGGGACAGGGGTCTACGAGCAGTACTTC. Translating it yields CSVITGTGVYEQYF.

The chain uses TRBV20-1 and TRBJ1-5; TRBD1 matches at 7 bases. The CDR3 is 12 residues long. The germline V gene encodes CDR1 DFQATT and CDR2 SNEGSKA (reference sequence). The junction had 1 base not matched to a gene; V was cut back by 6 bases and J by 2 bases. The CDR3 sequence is CSAGTGNQPQHF. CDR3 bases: TGCAGTGCAGGGACAGGCAATCAGCCCCAGCATTTT.

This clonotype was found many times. CDR3 sequence reads: CASSLKRGGHQETQYF. The CDR3 coding sequence is TGTGCCAGCAGCTTGAAACGCGGGGGGCATCAAGAGACCCAGTACTTC. The J gene is TRBJ2-5, the V gene TRBV5-5, with 8 bases identical to TRBD2. The length of the CDR3 is 16 residues. Germline CDR1 SGHKS, CDR2 YYEKEE (reference sequence). Trimming at V came to 1 base and at J to 2 bases, leaving 7 bases not matched to a gene.

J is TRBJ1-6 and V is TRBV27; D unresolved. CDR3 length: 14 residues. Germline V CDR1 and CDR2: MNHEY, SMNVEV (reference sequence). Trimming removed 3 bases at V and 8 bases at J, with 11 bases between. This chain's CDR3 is CASSFRPRDSPLHF. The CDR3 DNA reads TGTGCCAGCAGTTTTCGCCCCAGAGATTCACCCCTCCACTTT.

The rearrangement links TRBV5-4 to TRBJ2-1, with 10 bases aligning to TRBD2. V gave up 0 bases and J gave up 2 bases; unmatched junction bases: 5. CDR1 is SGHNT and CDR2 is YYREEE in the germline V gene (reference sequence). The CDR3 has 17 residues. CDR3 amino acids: CASSLAERGGTYNEQFF. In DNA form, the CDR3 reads TGTGCCAGCAGCTTGGCCGAGCGGGGGGGTACCTACAATGAGCAGTTCTTC.

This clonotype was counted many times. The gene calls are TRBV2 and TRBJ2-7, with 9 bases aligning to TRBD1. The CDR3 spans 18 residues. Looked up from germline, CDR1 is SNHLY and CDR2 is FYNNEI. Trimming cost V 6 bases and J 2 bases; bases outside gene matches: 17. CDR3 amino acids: CASSYSGQGLILTYEQYF. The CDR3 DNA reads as TGTGCCAGCAGCTACTCGGGACAGGGTCTCATATTGACCTACGAGCAGTACTTC.

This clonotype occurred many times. The CDR3 spells CASRDRAATEAFF. The CDR3 nucleotides read TGTGCCAGCCGGGACAGGGCGGCCACTGAAGCTTTCTTT. This chain connects TRBV6-6 to TRBJ1-1; 9 bases align to TRBD1. The V gene's germline CDR1 is MNHNY and CDR2 SVGAGI (reference sequence). Unmatched junction bases numbered 5, after V lost 8 bases and J lost 4 bases. There are 13 residues in the CDR3.

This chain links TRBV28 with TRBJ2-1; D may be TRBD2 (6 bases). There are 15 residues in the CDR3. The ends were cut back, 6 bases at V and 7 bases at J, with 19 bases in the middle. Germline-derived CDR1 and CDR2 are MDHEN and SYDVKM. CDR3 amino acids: CASSRSGGLGNEQFF. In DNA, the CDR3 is TGTGCCAGCAGCCGATCCGGGGGACTCGGGAATGAGCAGTTCTTC. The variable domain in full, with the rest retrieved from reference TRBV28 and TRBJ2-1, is DVKVTQSSRYLVKRTGEKVFLECVQDMDHENMFWYRQDPGLGLRLIYFSYDVKMKEKGDIPEGYSVSREKKERFSLILESASTNQTSMYLCASSRSGGLGNEQFFGPGTRLTVL.

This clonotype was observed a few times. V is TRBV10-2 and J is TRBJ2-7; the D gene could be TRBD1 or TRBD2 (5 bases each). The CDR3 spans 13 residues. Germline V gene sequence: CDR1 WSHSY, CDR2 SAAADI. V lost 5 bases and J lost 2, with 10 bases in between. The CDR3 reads CASSPGRTYEQYF. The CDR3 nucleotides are TGCGCCAGCAGTCCGGGACGAACCTACGAGCAGTACTTC.

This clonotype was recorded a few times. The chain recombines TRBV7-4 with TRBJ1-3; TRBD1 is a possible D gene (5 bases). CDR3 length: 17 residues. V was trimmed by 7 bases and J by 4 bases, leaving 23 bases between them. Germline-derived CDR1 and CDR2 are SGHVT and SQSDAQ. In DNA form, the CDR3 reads TGTGCCAGCACCCCAAAGGATCGGGGACTAAGCGGAAACACCATATATTTT. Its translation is CASTPKDRGLSGNTIYF.

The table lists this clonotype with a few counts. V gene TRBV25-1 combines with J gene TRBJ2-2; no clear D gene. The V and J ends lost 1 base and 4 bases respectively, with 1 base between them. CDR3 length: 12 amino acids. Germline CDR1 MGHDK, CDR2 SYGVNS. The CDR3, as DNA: TGTGCCAGCAGTGAATCCACCGGGGAGCTGTTTTTT. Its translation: CASSESTGELFF.

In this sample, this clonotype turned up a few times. CDR3 nucleotide sequence: TGCGCCAGCAGCTTCTTCGGGACTAACACCGGGGAGCTGTTTTTT. This gives the protein CASSFFGTNTGELFF. The V gene is TRBV5-1, the J gene TRBJ2-2; maybe TRBD2 (6 bases). The CDR3 length is 15 residues. Trimming took off 2 bases at V and 2 bases at J, with 10 bases between the two ends. CDR1 and CDR2 (germline): SGHRS, YFSETQ.

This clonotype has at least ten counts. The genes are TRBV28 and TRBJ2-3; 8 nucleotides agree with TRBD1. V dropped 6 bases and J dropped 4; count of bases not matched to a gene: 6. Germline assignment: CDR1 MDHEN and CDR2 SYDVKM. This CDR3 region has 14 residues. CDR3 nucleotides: TGTGCCAGCAGGAATGGACAGGGCCCAGATACGCAGTATTTT. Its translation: CASRNGQGPDTQYF.

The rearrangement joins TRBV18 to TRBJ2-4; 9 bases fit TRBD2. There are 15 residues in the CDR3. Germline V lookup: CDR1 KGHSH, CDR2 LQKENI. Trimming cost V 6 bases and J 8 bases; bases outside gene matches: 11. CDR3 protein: CASSPPAGGPDIQYF. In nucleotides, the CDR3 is TGTGCCAGCTCCCCCCCCGCGGGGGGGCCGGACATTCAGTACTTC.

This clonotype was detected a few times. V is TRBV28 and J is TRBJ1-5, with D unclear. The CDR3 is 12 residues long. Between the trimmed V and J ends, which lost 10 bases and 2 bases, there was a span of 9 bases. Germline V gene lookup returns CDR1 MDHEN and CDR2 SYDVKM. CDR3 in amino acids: CATSERNQPQHF. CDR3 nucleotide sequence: TGTGCCACTTCAGAACGCAATCAGCCCCAGCATTTT.

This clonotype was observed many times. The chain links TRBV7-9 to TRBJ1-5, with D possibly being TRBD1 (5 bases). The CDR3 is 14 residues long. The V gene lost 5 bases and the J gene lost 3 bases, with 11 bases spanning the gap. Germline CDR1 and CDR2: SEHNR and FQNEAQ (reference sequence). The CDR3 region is CASSGKGHNQPQHF. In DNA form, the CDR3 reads TGTGCCAGCAGCGGTAAGGGGCACAATCAGCCCCAGCATTTT.

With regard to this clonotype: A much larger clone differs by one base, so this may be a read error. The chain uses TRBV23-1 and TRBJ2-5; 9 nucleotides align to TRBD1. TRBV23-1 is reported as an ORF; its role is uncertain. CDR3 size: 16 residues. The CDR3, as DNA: TGCACCAGCACCTTAACCGGGACAGGGTCAGGAGAGACCCAGTACTTC. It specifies CTSTLTGTGSGETQYF.

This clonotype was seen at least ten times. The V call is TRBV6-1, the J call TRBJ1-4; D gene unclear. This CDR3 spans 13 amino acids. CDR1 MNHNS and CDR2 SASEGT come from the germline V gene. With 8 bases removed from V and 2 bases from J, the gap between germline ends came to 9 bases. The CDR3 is CASHPGTNEKLFF. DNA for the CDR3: TGTGCCAGCCACCCGGGGACTAATGAAAAACTGTTTTTT.

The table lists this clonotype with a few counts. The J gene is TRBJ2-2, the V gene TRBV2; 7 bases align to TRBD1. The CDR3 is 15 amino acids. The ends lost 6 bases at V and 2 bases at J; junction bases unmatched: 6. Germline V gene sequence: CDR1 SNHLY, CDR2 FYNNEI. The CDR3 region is CASRIQGLNTGELFF. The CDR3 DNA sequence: TGTGCCAGCAGGATACAGGGGCTTAACACCGGGGAGCTGTTTTTT.

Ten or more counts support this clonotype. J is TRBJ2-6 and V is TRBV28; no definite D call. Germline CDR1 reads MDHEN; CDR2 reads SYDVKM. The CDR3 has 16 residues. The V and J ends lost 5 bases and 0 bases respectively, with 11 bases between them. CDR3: CASSPSWISGANVLTF. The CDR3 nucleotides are TGTGCCAGCAGTCCATCTTGGATCTCTGGGGCCAACGTCCTGACTTTC.

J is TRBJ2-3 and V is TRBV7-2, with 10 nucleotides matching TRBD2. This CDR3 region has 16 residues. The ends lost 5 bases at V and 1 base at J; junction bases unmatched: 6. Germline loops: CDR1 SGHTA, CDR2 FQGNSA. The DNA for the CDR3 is TGTGCCAGCAGCCTCTATACTAGCGGGGGCACAGATACGCAGTATTTT. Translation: CASSLYTSGGTDTQYF. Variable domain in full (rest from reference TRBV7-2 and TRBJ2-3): GAGVSQSPSNKVTEKGKDVELRCDPISGHTALYWYRQSLGQGLEFLIYFQGNSAPDKSGLPSDRFSAERTGGSVSTLTIQRTQQEDSAVYLCASSLYTSGGTDTQYFGPGTRLTVL.

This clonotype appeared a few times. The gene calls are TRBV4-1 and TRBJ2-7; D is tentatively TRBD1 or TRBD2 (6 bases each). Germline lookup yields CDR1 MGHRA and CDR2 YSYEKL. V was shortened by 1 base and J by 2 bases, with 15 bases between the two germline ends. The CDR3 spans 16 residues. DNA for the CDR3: TGCGCCAGCAGCCAAGTCCTCGGGGGCACTCCCTACGAGCAGTACTTC. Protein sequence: CASSQVLGGTPYEQYF.

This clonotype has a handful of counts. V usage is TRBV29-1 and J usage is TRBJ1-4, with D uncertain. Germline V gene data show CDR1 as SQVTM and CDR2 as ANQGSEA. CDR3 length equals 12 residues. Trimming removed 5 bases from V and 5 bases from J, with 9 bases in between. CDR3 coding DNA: TGCAGCGTTCTTGTGGGAAATGAAAAACTGTTTTTT. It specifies CSVLVGNEKLFF. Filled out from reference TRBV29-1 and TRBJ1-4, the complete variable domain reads SAVISQKPSRDICQRGTSLTIQCQVDSQVTMMFWYRQQPGQSLTLIATANQGSEATYESGFVIDKFPISRPNLTFSTLTVSNMSPEDSSIYLCSVLVGNEKLFFGSGTQLSVL.

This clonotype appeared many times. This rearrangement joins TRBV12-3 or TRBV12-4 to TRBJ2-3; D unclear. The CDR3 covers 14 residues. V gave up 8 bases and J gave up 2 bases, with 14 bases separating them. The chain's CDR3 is CASRSDGFTDTQYF. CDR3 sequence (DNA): TGTGCCAGCCGTTCGGACGGGTTCACAGATACGCAGTATTTT.

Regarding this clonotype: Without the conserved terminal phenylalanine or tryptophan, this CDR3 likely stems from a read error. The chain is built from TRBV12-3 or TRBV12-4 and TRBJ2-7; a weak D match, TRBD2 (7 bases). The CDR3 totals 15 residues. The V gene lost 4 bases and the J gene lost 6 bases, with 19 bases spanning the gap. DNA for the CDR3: TGTGCCAGCAGTTCCCGTTGGGGGGGGGCCTTCGAGCAGTACTCC. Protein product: CASSSRWGGAFEQYS.

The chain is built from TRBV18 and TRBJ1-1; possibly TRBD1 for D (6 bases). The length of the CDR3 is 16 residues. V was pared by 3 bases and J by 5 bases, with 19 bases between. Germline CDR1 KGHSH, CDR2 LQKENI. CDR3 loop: CASSPGRLDQGTEAFF. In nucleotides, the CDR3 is TGTGCCAGCTCACCGGGCAGACTAGACCAGGGGACTGAAGCTTTCTTT.

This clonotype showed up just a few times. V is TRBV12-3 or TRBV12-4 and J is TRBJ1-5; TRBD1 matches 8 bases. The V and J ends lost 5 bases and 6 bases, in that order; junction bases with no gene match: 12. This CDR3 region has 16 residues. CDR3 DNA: TGTGCCAGCAGTCCCCCGGGGGTACAGGGGGTTCAGCCCCAGCATTTT. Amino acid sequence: CASSPPGVQGVQPQHF.